The rows below give T cell receptor beta chains drawn from one sample of a study of blood T cell repertoires in COVID-19. Profiling relied on immunoSEQ multiplex PCR, and the TCRdb table lists in-frame clones only, not all of them. The sample gives just over 250,000 clones, 75% to 95% of which show up once; 2.6% is in the top ten. Sequenced material: peripheral blood. All receptors derive from a person aged 18-29 years with COVID-19, enrolled during active disease. Each CDR3 is given with its conserved first and last residue. A D gene is named only where the DNA matches it firmly. Clone size is not always given. Where it is, it says once, few, many or a class for expanded clones.

j_gene | d_gene | v_gene | abundance | CDR3aa | CDR3nt
TRBJ1-1 | . | TRBV18 | . | CASSTGGMNTEAFF | TGTGCCAGCTCAACCGGGGGTATGAACACTGAAGCTTTCTTT
TRBJ1-5 | . | TRBV7-9 | . | CASSFFPGTGDQPQHF | TGTGCCAGCAGCTTTTTCCCCGGGACGGGAGATCAGCCCCAGCATTTT
TRBJ2-3 | . | TRBV2 | . | CASRETDTQYF | TGTGCCAGCAGGGAGACAGATACGCAGTATTTT
TRBJ2-5 | TRBD2 | TRBV5-4 | . | CASSLGLAGRETQYF | TGTGCCAGCAGCCTAGGACTAGCGGGGCGGGAGACCCAGTACTTC
TRBJ1-5 | . | TRBV6-5 | few | CASSYTGLGQPQHF | TGTGCCAGCAGTTACACAGGGCTGGGCCAGCCCCAGCATTTT
TRBJ1-5 | TRBD1 | TRBV12-3/TRBV12-4 | . | CASRKTGNQPQHF | TGTGCCAGCAGAAAGACAGGGAACCAGCCCCAGCATTTT
TRBJ2-7 | . | TRBV4-1 | . | CASSQRDSGYEQYF | TGCGCCAGCAGCCAGCGGGACAGCGGCTACGAGCAGTACTTC
TRBJ2-7 | TRBD2 | TRBV5-1 | . | CASSLGLAGFGEQYF | TGCGCCAGCAGCTTGGGGCTAGCGGGGTTCGGCGAGCAGTACTTC
TRBJ1-2 | . | TRBV28 | . | CASSLRQPGNYGYTF | TGTGCCAGCAGTTTAAGACAGCCGGGTAACTATGGCTACACCTTC
TRBJ1-6 | . | TRBV5-6 | . | CASSALNSPLHF | TGTGCCAGCAGCGCGTTAAATTCACCCCTCCACTTT
TRBJ2-7 | . | TRBV11-2 | . | CASSLGHNYEQYF | TGTGCCAGCAGCTTAGGACACAACTACGAGCAGTACTTC
TRBJ2-1 | TRBD1 | TRBV4-3 | . | CASSQDSTQGADEQFF | TGCGCCAGCAGCCAAGATTCAACGCAGGGGGCTGATGAGCAGTTCTTC
TRBJ2-1 | . | TRBV7-8 | . | CASSTQGRGYNEQFF | TGTGCCAGCAGCACCCAGGGGAGGGGCTACAATGAGCAGTTCTTC
TRBJ2-3 | . | TRBV21-1 | . | CASSKAGREGPDTQYF | TGTGCCAGCAGCAAAGCGGGGCGGGAGGGCCCAGATACGCAGTATTTT
TRBJ2-2 | . | TRBV28 | once | CASSLGGGLTGELFF | TGTGCCAGCAGTTTAGGTGGAGGGCTCACCGGGGAGCTGTTTTTT
TRBJ2-5 | TRBD2 | TRBV2 | . | CASSDGLADQETQYF | TGTGCCAGCAGTGACGGACTAGCGGATCAAGAGACCCAGTACTTC
TRBJ2-1 | TRBD1 | TRBV11-2 | . | CASSMDRGSYNEQFF | TGTGCCAGCAGCATGGACAGGGGATCCTACAATGAGCAGTTCTTC
TRBJ1-1 | TRBD1 | TRBV6-5 | . | CASSTSGTGNTEAFF | TGTGCCAGCAGTACATCCGGGACAGGGAACACTGAAGCTTTCTTT
TRBJ1-4 | . | TRBV7-8 | . | CASSHSLLIEGTSQGEKLFF | TGTGCCAGCAGCCATTCCCTTCTCATCGAGGGTACCTCCCAGGGGGAAAAACTGTTTTTT
TRBJ2-5 | TRBD2 | TRBV4-3 | . | CASSQDSGLLGETQYF | TGCGCCAGCAGCCAAGATAGCGGGCTGCTGGGGGAGACCCAGTACTTC
TRBJ2-3 | . | TRBV5-4 | . | CASRSLPTDTQYF | TGTGCCAGCAGATCACTCCCCACAGATACGCAGTATTTT
TRBJ2-7 | TRBD2 | TRBV6-1 | . | CASSESGVAGNSYEQYF | TGTGCCAGCAGTGAAAGCGGGGTAGCGGGAAACTCCTACGAGCAGTACTTC
TRBJ2-1 | . | TRBV2 | few | CASIPLVGGYNEQFF | TGTGCCAGCATCCCTCTAGTCGGCGGGTACAATGAGCAGTTCTTC
TRBJ1-1 | . | TRBV9 | . | CASSVEGNGNTEAFF | TGTGCCAGCAGCGTAGAGGGGAACGGGAACACTGAAGCTTTCTTT
TRBJ2-7 | TRBD1 | TRBV5-4 | . | CASSLEGADEQYF | TGTGCCAGCAGCCTTGAGGGGGCAGACGAGCAGTACTTC
TRBJ1-3 | . | TRBV19 | . | CGAGGGNTIYF | TGTGGGGCAGGAGGAGGAAACACCATATATTTT